This entry is about one TCR beta chain. This clone was recorded once. The antigen it recognizes is unknown. Base qualities were left out, and no much larger clone turns up one base away. The data are from a study of OX40 agonist ivuxolimab in advanced cancers. In the study overall: Ivuxolimab was an agonistic, fully human IgG2 monoclonal antibody directed against OX40 (CD134), a costimulatory receptor. Intravenous ivuxolimab was administered to patients every 2 weeks at six dose levels: 0.01, 0.1, 0.3, 1.5, 3 and 10 mg/kg. Among the roughly 52 dose-escalation patients, some 20 had hepatocellular carcinoma, roughly 15 melanoma, 9 renal cell carcinoma and 9 head and neck cancer. A male proportion of roughly 85% and a mean age of 60 years, ranging from 23 to 79, were recorded for the dose-escalation cohort. Prior anti-PD-1, anti-PD-L1 or anti-CTLA-4 therapy was permitted, and 30% to 50% of dose-escalation patients had received checkpoint inhibitors. Partial responses occurred in three dose-escalation patients, of whom one had hepatocellular carcinoma and two had cutaneous melanoma. The point of sequencing TCRbeta in the periphery was to test whether ivuxolimab changed TCR sequence diversity and drove clonal T-cell expansion. The monotherapy dose-escalation portion (N ≈ 57 patients) of the phase I ivuxolimab trial is reported in the paper.

For sequencing of the TCRbeta CDR3 region, genomic DNA was extracted from the sorted cells. TCRbeta CDR3 regions were sequenced using the immunoSEQ Assay. TCRdb took this table from immuneACCESS and kept in-frame rearrangements with V and J called. Such tables lack part of the clones; where checked against another copy, unresolved V genes explain under half of the gap, and the rest is unexplained. This sample is represented by some 73,000 clones; 80% to 90% of them were singletons. Of the sample, approximately 0.75% is held by the ten largest clones. Study-level results and caveats: The antigen specificity of the clonally expanded peripheral T cells was not determined. Low levels of normalized T-cell clonal expansion were also seen in some patients who did not respond. At doses from 0.1 to 3.0 mg/kg, clonal expansion was seen in both CD4+ and CD8+ blood T cells between baseline and week 6. On average, CD8+ T cells showed more expanded clones than CD4+ T cells after ivuxolimab. In partial responders in the 0.1-3.0 mg/kg groups, normalized peripheral clonal expansion was found to be among the lowest, especially among CD8+ T cells.

The trial excluded patients who had a history of autoimmune disease or who were on systemic immunosuppression. In every dose cohort, peripheral blood was drawn for TCR sequencing at baseline, cycle 4 day 1, and cycle 7 day 1. The samples were drawn from a first-in-human, open-label, multicenter phase I dose-escalation trial of ivuxolimab. The trial enrolled adults with locally advanced or metastatic head and neck squamous cell, hepatocellular, melanoma or renal cell carcinoma. Before TCR sequencing, CD4+ T cells and CD8+ T cells from peripheral blood were sorted into separate populations. The TCR was taken from an adult with an advanced solid tumor such as melanoma, head and neck, liver or kidney cancer. Sample: CD4+ or CD8+ T cells sorted from blood, taken in a trial of the OX40 agonist ivuxolimab.

The sequence in DNA is TGTGCCAGCAGCGAAAGGATGGGTGCACCCCTCCACTTT. Its coded protein is CASSERMGAPLHF. The rearrangement combines TRBV11-2 with TRBJ1-6, with the identity of the D gene unclear. Cut back by 5 bases and 11 bases, the V and J ends lie 13 bases apart. For CDR1 and CDR2, the germline V gene lists SGHAT and FQNNGV. The CDR3 runs 13 residues from the cysteine to the phenylalanine. Solely the CDR3 DNA is kept, with 39 bases framed from the first base.